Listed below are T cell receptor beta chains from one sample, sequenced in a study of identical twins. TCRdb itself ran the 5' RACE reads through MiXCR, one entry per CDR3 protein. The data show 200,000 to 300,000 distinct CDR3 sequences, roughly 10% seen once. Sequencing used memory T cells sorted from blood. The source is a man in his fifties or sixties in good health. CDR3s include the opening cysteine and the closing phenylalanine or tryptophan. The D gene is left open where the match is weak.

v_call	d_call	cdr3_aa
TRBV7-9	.	CASSLGNGAQETQYF
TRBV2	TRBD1	CASSALGQVGETQYF
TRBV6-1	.	CASSPMGRTINSYEQYF
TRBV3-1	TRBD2	CASSQQAGARDTQYF
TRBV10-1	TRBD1	CASSERSGQSYNEQFF
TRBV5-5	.	CASTLSKPQHF
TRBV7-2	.	CASSLIMGAGTEAFF
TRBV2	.	CASSAARNTQYF
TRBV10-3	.	CAISPVPPDTQYF
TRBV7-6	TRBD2	CASSTGLAGMETQYF
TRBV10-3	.	CAISQTGFEQFF
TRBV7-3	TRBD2	CASSLIGTSSYNEQFF
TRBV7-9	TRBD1	CASRLGQGETQYF
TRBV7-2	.	CASTLLSGNTIYF
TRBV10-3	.	CAISPIYQRETQYF
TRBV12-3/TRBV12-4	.	CASSSRHYTEAFF
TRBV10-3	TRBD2	CAARTSGASYEQYF
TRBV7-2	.	CASSLQGGGYTF
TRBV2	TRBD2	CASRGRLLWGGRDTQYF
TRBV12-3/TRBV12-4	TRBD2	CASSSGLAGGLYNEQFF
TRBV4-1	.	CASSSLGGSGLAKNIQYF
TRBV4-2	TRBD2	CASSGGLAGNTGELFF
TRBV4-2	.	CASSQKGRGDAQFF
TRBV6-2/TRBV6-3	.	CASSYRGAGELFF
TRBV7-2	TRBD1	CASSLRQGWTGELFF
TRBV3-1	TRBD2	CASSPPGLAYNEQFF
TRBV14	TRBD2	CASRGQRGGRTGELFF
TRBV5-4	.	CASSSFRQDIQETQYF
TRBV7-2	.	CASSFPGSERREQYF
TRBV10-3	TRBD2	CAISVRGDQETQYF
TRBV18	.	CASSPGKGSETQYF
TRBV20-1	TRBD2	CSARPLLAGGLTEQFF
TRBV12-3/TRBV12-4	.	CASSPARTEYQETQYF
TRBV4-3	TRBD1	CASSLQPGQVYEQYF
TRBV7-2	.	CASSPAGRGLFF
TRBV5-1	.	CASRLYSNQPQHF
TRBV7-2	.	CASSPERNQPQHF
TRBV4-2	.	CASSQDGGKDEQFF
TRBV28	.	CASSHSSSYEQYF
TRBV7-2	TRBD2	CASSVRLASLPDTQYF
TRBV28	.	CAAGRPAGRSSPLHF
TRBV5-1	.	CASSLQGDQETQYF